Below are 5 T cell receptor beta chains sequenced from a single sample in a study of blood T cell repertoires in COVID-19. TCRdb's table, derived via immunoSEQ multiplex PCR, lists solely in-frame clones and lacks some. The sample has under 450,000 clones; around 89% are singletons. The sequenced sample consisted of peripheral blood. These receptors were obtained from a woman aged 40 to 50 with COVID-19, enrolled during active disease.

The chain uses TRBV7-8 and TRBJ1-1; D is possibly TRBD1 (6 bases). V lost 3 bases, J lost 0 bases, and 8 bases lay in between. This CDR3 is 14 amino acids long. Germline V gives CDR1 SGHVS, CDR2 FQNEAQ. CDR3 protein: CASSFGQMNTEAFF. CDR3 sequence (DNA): TGTGCCAGCAGCTTTGGACAGATGAACACTGAAGCTTTCTTT.

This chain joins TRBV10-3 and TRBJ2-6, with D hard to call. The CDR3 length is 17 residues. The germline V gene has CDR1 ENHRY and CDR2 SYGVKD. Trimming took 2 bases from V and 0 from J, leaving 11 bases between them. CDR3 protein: CAISEAESSSGANVLTF. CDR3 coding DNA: TGTGCCATCAGTGAGGCAGAATCAAGCTCTGGGGCCAACGTCCTGACTTTC.

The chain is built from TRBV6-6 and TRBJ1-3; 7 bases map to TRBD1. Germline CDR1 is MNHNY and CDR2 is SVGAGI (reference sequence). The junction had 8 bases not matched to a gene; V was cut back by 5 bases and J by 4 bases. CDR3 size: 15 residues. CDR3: CASSGHRGPGNTIYF. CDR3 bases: TGTGCCAGCAGTGGCCACAGGGGCCCAGGAAACACCATATATTTT.

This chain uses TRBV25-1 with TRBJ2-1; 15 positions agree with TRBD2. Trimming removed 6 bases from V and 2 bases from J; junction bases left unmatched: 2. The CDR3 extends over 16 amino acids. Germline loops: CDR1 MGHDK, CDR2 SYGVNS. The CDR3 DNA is TGTGCCAGCAGCGGACTAGCGGGGGGGCCCTACAATGAGCAGTTCTTC. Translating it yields CASSGLAGGPYNEQFF. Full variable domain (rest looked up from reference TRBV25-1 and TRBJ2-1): EADIYQTPRYLVIGTGKKITLECSQTMGHDKMYWYQQDPGMELHLIHYSYGVNSTEKGDLSSESTVSRIRTEHFPLTLESARPSHTSQYLCASSGLAGGPYNEQFFGPGTRLTVL.

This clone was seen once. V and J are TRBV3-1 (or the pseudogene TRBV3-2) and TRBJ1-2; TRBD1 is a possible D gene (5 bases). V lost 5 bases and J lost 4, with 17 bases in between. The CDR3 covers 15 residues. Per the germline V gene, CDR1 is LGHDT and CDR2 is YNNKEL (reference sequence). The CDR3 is CASSATVLPSYGYTF. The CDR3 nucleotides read TGTGCCAGCAGCGCGACAGTTCTACCAAGCTATGGCTACACCTTC.